These T cell receptor beta chains were read from a single sample in a study of blood T cell repertoires in COVID-19. Profiling relied on immunoSEQ multiplex PCR, and the TCRdb table lists in-frame clones only, not all of them. The table has roughly 30,000 clones, 89% seen once. Sequencing was done on a sample of peripheral blood. These receptors all come from a human donor with acute or convalescent COVID-19. The donor label of this sample is uncertain. Each CDR3 is given with its conserved first and last residue. D genes are given only for firm matches. Not every row has a clone size; where given, it reads once, few, many or a size class.

v_gene	d_gene	j_gene	abundance	CDR3aa	CDR3nt
TRBV29-1	.	TRBJ1-1	.	CSVPGGVRGVTEAFF	TGCAGCGTCCCCGGGGGGGTCAGGGGTGTTACTGAAGCTTTCTTT
TRBV19	.	TRBJ1-4	.	CASSIGGSLGEKLFF	TGTGCCAGTAGTATCGGGGGGAGTCTCGGCGAAAAACTGTTTTTT
TRBV6-1	.	TRBJ2-7	.	CASSEAWRVNSYEQYF	TGTGCCAGCAGTGAAGCGTGGAGGGTAAACTCCTACGAGCAGTACTTC
TRBV6-1	.	TRBJ1-3	few	CASSETRNTIYF	TGTGCCAGCAGTGAGACACGGAACACCATATATTTT
TRBV28	.	TRBJ1-2	few	CASSLANARGYTF	TGTGCCAGCAGTTTGGCGAATGCTAGGGGCTACACCTTC
TRBV7-2	TRBD2	TRBJ2-3	.	CASSSSGGRPTTDTQYF	TGTGCCAGCAGCTCCAGCGGGGGGAGACCTACCACAGATACGCAGTATTTT
TRBV30	.	TRBJ1-5	once	CAWSSFTVGNQPQHF	TGTGCCTGGAGTTCTTTTACAGTGGGCAATCAGCCCCAGCATTTT
TRBV7-3	.	TRBJ2-3	.	CASSLDPGRTQYF	TGTGCCAGCAGCTTAGATCCAGGCCGTACGCAGTATTTT
TRBV2	TRBD1	TRBJ1-2	.	CASSGTGDGYTF	TGTGCCAGCAGTGGGACAGGGGACGGCTACACCTTC
TRBV5-6	TRBD1	TRBJ2-7	.	CASSLTGDFYYEQYF	TGTGCCAGCAGCCTTACAGGGGATTTTTACTACGAGCAGTACTTC
TRBV19	TRBD1	TRBJ2-2	.	CASSSTGASSGELFF	TGTGCCAGTAGTTCGACAGGGGCTTCATCCGGGGAGCTGTTTTTT
TRBV7-9	.	TRBJ1-1	.	CASSLAGNTEAFF	TGTGCCAGCAGCTTAGCCGGGAACACTGAAGCTTTCTTT
TRBV7-2	.	TRBJ1-1	once	CASSQWLNTEAFF	TGTGCCAGCAGCCAATGGCTGAACACTGAAGCTTTCTTT
TRBV18	.	TRBJ1-2	once	CASSRSGVTDYGYTF	TGTGCCAGCTCACGATCCGGGGTAACGGACTATGGCTACACCTTC
TRBV28	TRBD1	TRBJ1-2	.	CASSWTGAAGYTF	TGTGCCAGCAGTTGGACAGGGGCCGCTGGCTACACCTTC
TRBV18	TRBD1	TRBJ1-1	once	CASSQDRVTEAFF	TGTGCCAGCTCACAGGACAGGGTCACTGAAGCTTTCTTT
TRBV6-5	TRBD2	TRBJ2-1	.	CASSQTSGKSNEQFF	TGTGCCAGCAGCCAGACTAGCGGGAAAAGCAATGAGCAGTTCTTC
TRBV2	TRBD1	TRBJ1-6	.	CASSDGQGNSPLHF	TGTGCCAGCAGTGATGGACAGGGGAATTCACCCCTCCACTTT
TRBV25-1	TRBD1	TRBJ1-2	.	CASSGDRPYGYTF	TGTGCCAGCAGTGGGGACAGGCCATATGGCTACACCTTC
TRBV7-3	TRBD2	TRBJ2-7	.	CASSWGGGYEQYF	TGTGCCAGCAGCTGGGGCGGGGGCTACGAGCAGTACTTC
TRBV18	.	TRBJ2-3	once	CASSPGRGPLTDTQYF	TGTGCCAGCTCACCCGGGAGGGGGCCTCTCACAGATACGCAGTATTTT
TRBV24-1	.	TRBJ1-3	.	CATSHSSGNTIYF	TGTGCCACCAGCCACAGCTCTGGAAACACCATATATTTT
TRBV7-9	TRBD1	TRBJ1-2	.	CASRLRQGTRDYGYTF	TGTGCCAGCAGGTTGAGACAGGGTACGCGAGACTATGGCTACACCTTC
TRBV7-9	TRBD2	TRBJ2-5	.	CASSLTSGRFGETQYF	TGTGCCAGCAGCTTAACTAGCGGGAGGTTCGGAGAGACCCAGTACTTC
TRBV10-2	.	TRBJ2-5	.	CASSEPRQSLQETQYF	TGCGCCAGCAGTGAGCCGAGACAGAGCCTACAAGAGACCCAGTACTTC
TRBV7-6	.	TRBJ1-1	.	CASSLVAGANTEAFF	TGTGCCAGCAGCTTAGTAGCAGGGGCGAACACTGAAGCTTTCTTT
TRBV3-1/TRBV3-2	.	TRBJ2-2	.	CASSVQGRRRTGELFF	TGTGCCAGCAGCGTACAGGGAAGGCGTAGGACCGGGGAGCTGTTTTTT
TRBV6-2/TRBV6-3	TRBD2	TRBJ2-1	.	CASSYPLAGGFISSYNEQFF	TGTGCCAGCAGTTACCCTCTGGCGGGGGGCTTTATTAGCTCCTACAATGAGCAGTTCTTC
TRBV9	.	TRBJ1-1	.	CASSVVPGRNTEAFF	TGTGCCAGCAGCGTAGTACCAGGGCGGAACACTGAAGCTTTCTTT
TRBV5-1	TRBD1	TRBJ1-1	.	CASSGQGNTEAFF	TGCGCCAGCAGCGGACAGGGTAACACTGAAGCTTTCTTT
TRBV25-1	TRBD1	TRBJ2-5	.	CASSEHRGQETQYF	TGTGCCAGCAGTGAACACAGGGGGCAAGAGACCCAGTACTTC
TRBV2	.	TRBJ1-1	.	CASSDWGGLAFF	TGTGCCAGCAGTGATTGGGGGGGACTAGCTTTCTTT
TRBV11-2	TRBD1	TRBJ1-1	.	CASSQDRVTEAFF	TGTGCCAGCAGCCAGGACAGGGTCACTGAAGCTTTCTTT
TRBV19	TRBD1	TRBJ1-6	.	CASKGNRGGNSPLHF	TGTGCCAGTAAAGGAAACAGGGGCGGTAATTCACCCCTCCACTTT
TRBV7-2	.	TRBJ1-3	.	CASSHGRGGNTIYF	TGTGCCAGCAGCCACGGACGGGGAGGAAACACCATATATTTT
TRBV9	.	TRBJ1-1	.	CASSVGQMGGITEAFF	TGTGCCAGCAGCGTAGGACAGATGGGCGGAATCACTGAAGCTTTCTTT
TRBV6-5	.	TRBJ2-7	.	CASSRTTGTYEQYF	TGTGCCAGCAGTAGGACAACAGGGACCTACGAGCAGTACTTC
TRBV9	.	TRBJ2-2	.	CASSVVIGTGELFF	TGTGCCAGCAGCGTAGTGATCGGCACCGGGGAGCTGTTTTTT
TRBV19	TRBD1	TRBJ2-3	.	CASRGQGASDTQYF	TGTGCCAGTAGGGGGCAGGGGGCTTCAGATACGCAGTATTTT
TRBV9	TRBD2	TRBJ2-3	.	CASSASSGPTDTQYF	TGTGCCAGCAGCGCCTCTAGCGGTCCCACAGATACGCAGTATTTT
TRBV6-6	TRBD1	TRBJ1-4	once	CASRGDRDEKLFF	TGTGCCAGCAGAGGGGACAGGGATGAAAAACTGTTTTTT
TRBV7-2	TRBD2	TRBJ2-5	.	CASSWGLAADGGETQYF	TGTGCCAGCAGCTGGGGACTAGCGGCCGATGGGGGAGAGACCCAGTACTTC
TRBV18	TRBD1	TRBJ2-7	.	CASSSRGSRYEQYF	TGTGCCAGCTCATCCAGGGGGAGCCGCTACGAGCAGTACTTC
TRBV7-3	TRBD2	TRBJ2-3	.	CASSSQPGGSGDTQYF	TGTGCCAGCAGCTCCCAGCCCGGCGGGAGCGGAGATACGCAGTATTTT
TRBV7-2	.	TRBJ2-4	.	CASSLAQDIRRAGGKNIQYF	TGTGCCAGCAGCTTAGCCCAGGACATAAGGAGGGCCGGGGGCAAAAACATTCAGTACTTC
TRBV19	TRBD1	TRBJ2-7	.	CASSIETGTYEQYF	TGTGCCAGTAGTATAGAGACAGGGACCTACGAGCAGTACTTC
TRBV19	.	TRBJ2-1	.	CASSPLTPYNEQFF	TGTGCCAGTAGCCCACTCACTCCTTACAATGAGCAGTTCTTC
TRBV24-1	TRBD1	TRBJ2-3	.	CATRDRVHTDTQYF	TGTGCCACCAGAGACAGGGTTCATACAGATACGCAGTATTTT
TRBV5-1	TRBD2	TRBJ2-7	.	CASSPGGGEQYF	TGCGCCAGCAGCCCCGGGGGGGGCGAGCAGTACTTC
TRBV10-2	TRBD2	TRBJ2-7	.	CASLRQTSGGSYEQYF	TGCGCCAGCCTCCGCCAGACTAGCGGGGGGTCCTACGAGCAGTACTTC
TRBV5-1	.	TRBJ2-7	once	CASSLVGSSYEQYF	TGCGCCAGCAGCTTAGTGGGGAGCTCCTACGAGCAGTACTTC
TRBV30	.	TRBJ1-6	.	CAWSVTRGRSPLHF	TGTGCCTGGAGTGTTACCAGGGGAAGATCACCCCTCCACTTT
TRBV4-2	.	TRBJ1-5	.	CASSQDAPGQPQHF	TGTGCCAGCAGCCAAGACGCCCCGGGTCAGCCCCAGCATTTT
TRBV7-8	.	TRBJ1-1	.	CASSLREGNTEAFF	TGTGCCAGCAGCTTACGTGAGGGGAACACTGAAGCTTTCTTT
TRBV11-2	.	TRBJ2-1	.	CASSLPGEQFF	TGTGCCAGCAGCTTACCGGGTGAGCAGTTCTTC
TRBV25-1	.	TRBJ2-3	.	CASSEGGVSTDTQYF	TGTGCCAGCAGTGAAGGCGGGGTGAGCACAGATACGCAGTATTTT
TRBV30	.	TRBJ1-5	.	CAWSSWASNQPQHF	TGTGCCTGGAGCTCGTGGGCCTCAAATCAGCCCCAGCATTTT
TRBV5-4	TRBD1	TRBJ1-1	once	CASSFQGGTEAFF	TGTGCCAGCAGCTTCCAGGGGGGCACTGAAGCTTTCTTT
TRBV7-2	.	TRBJ2-1	.	CASSLATGSSYNEQFF	TGTGCCAGCAGCTTAGCCACAGGGAGCTCCTACAATGAGCAGTTCTTC
TRBV10-3	TRBD2	TRBJ2-1	.	CAISDVAGGLGDEQFF	TGTGCCATCAGTGACGTAGCGGGGGGGCTCGGTGATGAGCAGTTCTTC